This T cell receptor beta chain is drawn from a study of cytomegalovirus exposure and HLA in healthy donors. Whole-study results and caveats: Analyzed later, association rates of TCRs varied across HLA loci, with DRB1 most and HLA-C fewest. In an earlier analysis, in roughly 600 donors, most V segments appeared productive either ~87% or ~30% of the time.

A word on this clone: Antigen unknown.

The primer mix had 60 Vbeta and 13 Jbeta primers. Clones were sequenced by immunoSEQ multiplex PCR, and TCRdb holds only the in-frame ones, with some missing. The profile shows 150,000 to 200,000 clones, almost 80% of them singletons. The germline gives CDR1 LNHDA, CDR2 SQIVND (reference sequence). Trimming removed 2 bases at V and 1 base at J, with 8 bases between. The CDR3 sequence is 15 residues long. The chain combines TRBV19 with TRBJ2-2, with TRBD2 as a possible D gene (6 bases). Sequences were obtained from PBMCs. This receptor was obtained from a woman aged 45-65 years in good health and CMV-seropositive. CDR3 in amino acids: CASSITGGNTGELFF. CDR3 sequence (DNA): TGTGCCAGTAGTATAACCGGGGGGAACACCGGGGAGCTGTTTTTT.